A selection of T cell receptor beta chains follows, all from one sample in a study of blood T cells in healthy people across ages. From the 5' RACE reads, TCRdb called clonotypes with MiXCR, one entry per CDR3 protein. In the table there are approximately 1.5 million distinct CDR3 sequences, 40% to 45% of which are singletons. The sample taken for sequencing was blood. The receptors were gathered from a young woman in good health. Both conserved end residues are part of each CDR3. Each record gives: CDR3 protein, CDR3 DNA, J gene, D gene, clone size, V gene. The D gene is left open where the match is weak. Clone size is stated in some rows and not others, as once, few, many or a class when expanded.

CDR3: CASQRQGRAHVNTEAFF
DNA: TGCGCCAGCCAAAGACAGGGCAGGGCCCATGTGAACACTGAAGCTTTCTTT
J: TRBJ1-1
D: TRBD1
size: .
V: TRBV5-1

CDR3: CASRSTGGLGEQYF
DNA: TGTGCCAGCAGATCCACAGGGGGCTTAGGAGAGCAGTACTTC
J: TRBJ2-7
D: TRBD1
size: .
V: TRBV7-2

CDR3: CASSQEWRASGLTDTQYF
DNA: TGCGCCAGCAGCCAAGAATGGAGGGCTAGCGGCCTCACAGATACGCAGTATTTT
J: TRBJ2-3
D: TRBD2
size: few
V: TRBV4-3

CDR3: CSAPGPTWTEAFF
DNA: TGCAGTGCCCCCGGGCCTACTTGGACTGAAGCTTTCTTT
J: TRBJ1-1
D: .
size: few
V: TRBV20-1

CDR3: CASSSPGRGPLNEKLFF
DNA: TGTGCCAGCAGCTCACCGGGACGGGGCCCTCTTAATGAAAAACTGTTTTTT
J: TRBJ1-4
D: .
size: .
V: TRBV7-9

CDR3: CASRATGYNEQYF
DNA: TGTGCCAGCAGGGCGACTGGCTACAATGAGCAGTACTTC
J: TRBJ2-7
D: .
size: once
V: TRBV6-2/TRBV6-3

CDR3: CASSYGTGWSEAFF
DNA: TGTGCCAGCAGTTACGGGACCGGGTGGTCTGAAGCTTTCTTT
J: TRBJ1-1
D: .
size: once
V: TRBV6-2/TRBV6-3

CDR3: CASSYQAGGTEQYF
DNA: TGTGCCAGCAGTTACCAGGCAGGGGGCACCGAGCAGTACTTC
J: TRBJ2-7
D: TRBD1
size: few
V: TRBV6-5

CDR3: CASSLNLWEKLFF
DNA: TGTGCCAGCAGCTTGAATCTATGGGAAAAACTGTTTTTT
J: TRBJ1-4
D: .
size: few
V: TRBV7-6

CDR3: CASSLERVQQPQHF
DNA: TGTGCCAGCAGTTTAGAAAGGGTCCAACAGCCCCAGCATTTT
J: TRBJ1-5
D: .
size: .
V: TRBV12-3/TRBV12-4

CDR3: CASSVQGFYEQYF
DNA: TGCGCCAGCAGTGTACAGGGGTTTTACGAGCAGTACTTC
J: TRBJ2-7
D: TRBD1
size: few
V: TRBV5-1

CDR3: CATSRVLAGETDTQYF
DNA: TGTGCCACCAGCAGAGTACTAGCCGGGGAGACAGATACGCAGTATTTT
J: TRBJ2-3
D: .
size: few
V: TRBV15

CDR3: CASSFAAGRDADTQYF
DNA: TGTGCCAGCAGTTTTGCGGCCGGGAGGGACGCAGATACGCAGTATTTT
J: TRBJ2-3
D: TRBD2
size: .
V: TRBV12-3/TRBV12-4

CDR3: CAWSPTSGRVNEQFF
DNA: TGTGCCTGGAGTCCAACTAGCGGGAGGGTCAATGAGCAGTTCTTC
J: TRBJ2-1
D: TRBD2
size: few
V: TRBV30

CDR3: CASSLGTRGFGEQFF
DNA: TGCGCCAGCAGCCTCGGGACTAGGGGGTTCGGGGAGCAGTTCTTC
J: TRBJ2-1
D: TRBD2
size: .
V: TRBV4-1

CDR3: CASTLGQGVFNEQFF
DNA: TGTGCCAGCACCCTCGGACAGGGAGTATTCAATGAGCAGTTCTTC
J: TRBJ2-1
D: TRBD1
size: .
V: TRBV7-9

CDR3: CASSYSTGGRSGYTF
DNA: TGTGCCAGCAGTTACTCGACAGGGGGCAGGAGTGGCTACACCTTC
J: TRBJ1-2
D: TRBD1
size: .
V: TRBV6-5

CDR3: CSAPQNGILAGSYEQYF
DNA: TGCAGTGCTCCACAAAATGGGATATTAGCGGGAAGCTACGAGCAGTACTTC
J: TRBJ2-7
D: TRBD2
size: few
V: TRBV20-1

CDR3: CASSQDLGRAGEQYF
DNA: TGTGCCAGCAGCCAAGATTTGGGCAGGGCTGGCGAGCAGTACTTC
J: TRBJ2-7
D: .
size: .
V: TRBV3-1

CDR3: CASSSGTGKGNEQFF
DNA: TGTGCCAGTAGTTCCGGGACAGGGAAGGGTAATGAGCAGTTCTTC
J: TRBJ2-1
D: TRBD1
size: few
V: TRBV19

CDR3: CASSQEGDWQFF
DNA: TGCGCCAGCAGCCAAGAAGGGGATTGGCAGTTCTTC
J: TRBJ2-1
D: .
size: .
V: TRBV4-1

CDR3: CSAKPSGDFHGQFF
DNA: TGCAGTGCTAAACCGTCGGGAGACTTCCATGGGCAGTTCTTC
J: TRBJ2-1
D: .
size: .
V: TRBV20-1

CDR3: CASSLAQITAAFF
DNA: TGTGCCAGCAGCTTAGCACAGATAACAGCGGCTTTCTTT
J: TRBJ1-1
D: .
size: .
V: TRBV7-9

CDR3: CASSQILDRGHIQYF
DNA: TGCGCCAGCAGCCAAATTCTTGACAGGGGGCACATTCAGTACTTC
J: TRBJ2-4
D: TRBD1
size: .
V: TRBV4-3

CDR3: CASSFSYGASGYTF
DNA: TGTGCCAGCAGTTTTTCATACGGGGCAAGTGGCTACACCTTC
J: TRBJ1-2
D: .
size: .
V: TRBV27

CDR3: CSALGQGGNTGELFF
DNA: TGCAGTGCTCTCGGACAGGGAGGGAACACCGGGGAGCTGTTTTTT
J: TRBJ2-2
D: TRBD1
size: few
V: TRBV20-1

CDR3: CASSLWQGNQPQHF
DNA: TGTGCCAGCAGCTTATGGCAGGGGAATCAGCCCCAGCATTTT
J: TRBJ1-5
D: .
size: .
V: TRBV7-2

CDR3: CSVGGGGQSYGYTF
DNA: TGCAGTGTAGGGGGCGGAGGTCAGTCCTATGGCTACACCTTC
J: TRBJ1-2
D: TRBD1
size: few
V: TRBV20-1

CDR3: CASSYGVGGHYGYTF
DNA: TGTGCCAGCAGTTACGGTGTGGGGGGCCACTATGGCTACACCTTC
J: TRBJ1-2
D: .
size: .
V: TRBV6-6

CDR3: CASRADPNLQETQYF
DNA: TGCGCCAGCAGGGCAGACCCAAACCTCCAAGAGACCCAGTACTTC
J: TRBJ2-5
D: .
size: few
V: TRBV5-1

CDR3: CASSLSHTSNEQFF
DNA: TGTGCCAGCAGCTTAAGCCACACATCAAATGAGCAGTTCTTC
J: TRBJ2-1
D: .
size: few
V: TRBV7-2

CDR3: CASSYGAGGAETQYF
DNA: TGTGCCAGCAGTTATGGCGCGGGGGGAGCAGAGACCCAGTACTTC
J: TRBJ2-5
D: TRBD2
size: .
V: TRBV6-2/TRBV6-3

CDR3: CASSSRLATYNEQFF
DNA: TGTGCCAGCAGCTCTAGACTAGCGACCTACAATGAGCAGTTCTTC
J: TRBJ2-1
D: TRBD2
size: few
V: TRBV7-8

CDR3: CASSQDPGNRNEQYF
DNA: TGTGCCAGCAGCCAAGATCCCGGGAATAGGAATGAGCAGTACTTC
J: TRBJ2-4
D: .
size: .
V: TRBV4-2

CDR3: CASSLSAGGGNEQFF
DNA: TGTGCCAGCAGTTTATCTGCGGGAGGGGGAAATGAGCAGTTCTTC
J: TRBJ2-1
D: TRBD2
size: .
V: TRBV27

CDR3: CAGSQGGLAGPPDTQYF
DNA: TGCGCCGGCAGCCAAGGGGGACTAGCGGGGCCTCCAGATACGCAGTATTTT
J: TRBJ2-3
D: TRBD2
size: few
V: TRBV4-1

CDR3: CATSDSPGGYPYEQYF
DNA: TGTGCCACCAGTGATTCTCCAGGGGGTTACCCCTACGAGCAGTACTTC
J: TRBJ2-7
D: TRBD1
size: few
V: TRBV24-1

CDR3: CSAQNRDYSYNEQFF
DNA: TGCAGTGCTCAGAACCGGGACTACTCCTACAATGAGCAGTTCTTC
J: TRBJ2-1
D: TRBD2
size: few
V: TRBV20-1

CDR3: CASSPGRDFMNTEAFF
DNA: TGTGCCAGCAGCCCGGGCAGGGACTTTATGAACACTGAAGCTTTCTTT
J: TRBJ1-1
D: .
size: .
V: TRBV6-6

CDR3: CASSQTGGKNIQYF
DNA: TGCGCCAGCAGCCAGACAGGGGGCAAAAACATTCAGTACTTC
J: TRBJ2-4
D: TRBD1
size: .
V: TRBV4-1

CDR3: CASTTLTGTEAFF
DNA: TGTGCCAGTACGACCCTTACCGGGACAGAAGCTTTCTTT
J: TRBJ1-1
D: .
size: few
V: TRBV7-9

CDR3: CASSVVGTLLTDTQYF
DNA: TGTGCCAGCAGCGTAGTAGGGACCCTACTCACAGATACGCAGTATTTT
J: TRBJ2-3
D: .
size: .
V: TRBV9

CDR3: CSVDWGAEQYF
DNA: TGCAGCGTTGACTGGGGTGCCGAGCAGTACTTC
J: TRBJ2-7
D: .
size: few
V: TRBV29-1

CDR3: CSALGGGAKNIQYF
DNA: TGCAGTGCGCTAGGGGGAGGGGCCAAAAACATTCAGTACTTC
J: TRBJ2-4
D: .
size: once
V: TRBV20-1

CDR3: CASSDRTGGSSYNEQFF
DNA: TGTGCCAGCAGCGATAGGACGGGTGGGAGCTCCTACAATGAGCAGTTCTTC
J: TRBJ2-1
D: .
size: few
V: TRBV12-3/TRBV12-4

CDR3: CSAWSGDQPQHF
DNA: TGCAGTGCATGGTCCGGCGATCAGCCCCAGCATTTT
J: TRBJ1-5
D: .
size: few
V: TRBV20-1

CDR3: CASSLLGQARDFF
DNA: TGTGCCAGCAGTCTCCTCGGACAAGCCAGGGATTTCTTT
J: TRBJ1-1
D: .
size: .
V: TRBV6-2/TRBV6-3

CDR3: CASSLDGLTDTQYF
DNA: TGTGCCAGCAGCTTAGATGGACTGACAGATACGCAGTATTTT
J: TRBJ2-3
D: .
size: .
V: TRBV7-2

CDR3: CSAGVHYGYTF
DNA: TGCAGTGCTGGGGTGCACTATGGCTACACCTTC
J: TRBJ1-2
D: .
size: many
V: TRBV20-1

CDR3: CSALTSGAFNEQFF
DNA: TGCAGTGCCTTGACTAGCGGGGCATTCAATGAGCAGTTCTTC
J: TRBJ2-1
D: TRBD2
size: few
V: TRBV20-1

CDR3: CASSEHWARGSDIQYF
DNA: TGTGCCAGCAGTGAGCACTGGGCCCGGGGGTCAGACATTCAGTACTTC
J: TRBJ2-4
D: .
size: .
V: TRBV6-1

CDR3: CASSLGFRTETSPLHF
DNA: TGTGCCAGCAGCTTAGGGTTCAGGACAGAAACTTCACCCCTCCACTTT
J: TRBJ1-6
D: .
size: .
V: TRBV7-2

CDR3: CASSAQGRGEAFF
DNA: TGTGCCAGCAGCGCTCAGGGGAGGGGTGAAGCTTTCTTT
J: TRBJ1-1
D: .
size: .
V: TRBV7-3